This TCR beta chain was observed in a study of cytomegalovirus exposure and HLA in healthy donors. Points from the study as a whole: Follow-up analysis found HLA locus-dependent TCR association rates, highest for DRB1 and lowest for HLA-C. Roughly uniform sequencing depth across donors was assumed, possibly incorrectly. Some highly shared sequence variants likely arose as a pipeline artifact.

In regard to this clone: Antigen unknown.

The primer mix had 60 Vbeta and 13 Jbeta primers. Profiled with immunoSEQ multiplex PCR; TCRdb holds only in-frame clones, not every one. The repertoire holds tens of thousands of clones, 63% seen once, with 15% in the top ten. The V end was cut by 3 bases, the J end by 0 bases, with 9 bases between. Germline CDR1 is LNHDA and CDR2 is SQIVND (reference sequence). This CDR3 region has 14 residues. The J gene is TRBJ2-7, the V gene TRBV19; no firm D call. Sequencing used PBMCs. This TCR came from a woman between 40 and 50 years old in good health and CMV-seropositive. DNA for the CDR3: TGTGCCAGTAGTATCGCGGATAGCTCCTACGAGCAGTACTTC. It is translated as CASSIADSSYEQYF.